What follows are 15 T cell receptor beta chains derived from one specimen sequenced in a study of blood T cell repertoires in COVID-19. Method: immunoSEQ multiplex PCR; TCRdb's copy keeps in-frame clones and lacks some. In the table there are roughly 34,000 clones, 88% of which are singletons. Input material: peripheral blood. The receptors originated from a woman between 65 and 79 years old with active COVID-19.

V gene TRBV29-1 combines with J gene TRBJ1-1; D is perhaps TRBD1 (5 bases). V gave up 4 bases and J gave up 4 bases, with 10 bases separating them. This CDR3 comprises 12 residues. CDR1 and CDR2 from the germline V gene are SQVTM and ANQGSEA. The CDR3 sequence is CSVVHQGTEAFF. CDR3 nucleotides: TGCAGCGTTGTCCATCAGGGCACTGAAGCTTTCTTT.

The J gene is TRBJ2-7, the V gene TRBV5-5; 9 positions agree with TRBD2. V trimming: 1 base; J trimming: 4 bases; junction bases outside the gene matches: 15. The CDR3 is made up of 18 amino acids. CDR1 is SGHKS and CDR2 is YYEKEE in the germline V gene (reference sequence). In nucleotides, the CDR3 is TGTGCCAGCAGCTTGACATCCACCCAGGGACTAGCTTTTTACGAGCAGTACTTC. The encoded protein is CASSLTSTQGLAFYEQYF. Complete variable domain (other parts from reference TRBV5-5 and TRBJ2-7): DAGVTQSPTHLIKTRGQQVTLRCSPISGHKSVSWYQQVLGQGPQFIFQYYEKEERGRGNFPDRFSARQFPNYSSELNVNALLLGDSALYLCASSLTSTQGLAFYEQYFGPGTRLTVT.

This chain joins TRBV2 and TRBJ2-2, with a weak D call TRBD2 (6 bases). CDR1 and CDR2 (germline): SNHLY, FYNNEI. The CDR3 length is 15 residues. V was trimmed by 7 bases and J by 2 bases, leaving 14 bases between them. CDR3 protein: CASTRLGANTGELFF. CDR3 nucleotides: TGTGCCAGCACCCGACTAGGGGCTAACACCGGGGAGCTGTTTTTT. The full variable domain, its missing parts supplied by reference TRBV2 and TRBJ2-2, is EPEVTQTPSHQVTQMGQEVILRCVPISNHLYFYWYRQILGQKVEFLVSFYNNEISEKSEIFDDQFSVERPDGSNFTLKIRSTKLEDSAMYFCASTRLGANTGELFFGEGSRLTVL.

A few counts support this clone. The chain combines TRBV28 with TRBJ2-6; perhaps TRBD1 as D (6 bases). CDR3 length equals 16 residues. Per the germline V gene, CDR1 is MDHEN and CDR2 is SYDVKM. V gave up 3 bases and J gave up 0 bases, with 9 bases separating them. The CDR3 here is CASSLTGPSGANVLTF. CDR3 nucleotide sequence: TGTGCCAGCAGTTTGACAGGTCCCTCTGGGGCCAACGTCCTGACTTTC.

J is TRBJ1-3 and V is TRBV3-1 (or the pseudogene TRBV3-2), with 8 bases lining up with TRBD1. The germline V gene has CDR1 LGHDT and CDR2 YNNKEL (reference sequence). The ends lost 3 bases at V and 2 bases at J; junction bases unmatched: 3. The length of the CDR3 is 15 residues. The CDR3 bases are TGTGCCAGCAGCCATTCGGACAGGGCTGGAAACACCATATATTTT. Protein: CASSHSDRAGNTIYF.

The table lists this clone with a count of one. The chain is built from TRBV5-1 and TRBJ1-4, with 7 bases fitting TRBD1. CDR1 and CDR2 (germline): SGHRS, YFSETQ. This CDR3 spans 15 amino acids. The V gene end was trimmed by 0 bases and the J gene end by 7 bases; junction bases not matched to a gene: 6. The CDR3 region is CASSLDGRGAEKLFF. DNA for the CDR3: TGCGCCAGCAGCTTGGACGGCAGGGGGGCTGAAAAACTGTTTTTT.

The chain is built from TRBV29-1 and TRBJ2-5; perhaps TRBD2 as D (5 bases). CDR3 size: 14 residues. V lost 7 bases to trimming and J lost 5 bases, with 20 bases between them. CDR1 is SQVTM, CDR2 ANQGSEA, per germline. The CDR3 reads CSGSLDWERETQYF. The CDR3 bases are TGCAGCGGGTCCCTAGATTGGGAGAGGGAGACCCAGTACTTC.

The rearrangement joins TRBV11-2 to TRBJ2-3; no reliable D call. V lost 3 bases and J 2 bases, leaving 9 bases between the germline ends. From germline, CDR1 is SGHAT and CDR2 FQNNGV. The CDR3 has 14 amino acids. The CDR3: CASSFPPLTDTQYF. The CDR3 region has the DNA TGTGCCAGCAGCTTCCCCCCCCTCACAGATACGCAGTATTTT.

By sample share, this clone is medium-sized (0.01 to 0.1%). The chain carries TRBV13 and TRBJ2-5; TRBD2 might be the D (6 bases). Germline V lookup: CDR1 PRHDT, CDR2 FYEKMQ (reference sequence). The CDR3 consists of 14 residues. Trimming stripped 7 bases from V and 0 bases from J, with 12 bases between. The CDR3 coding sequence is TGTGCCAGCACCACGTGGGGGGACCAAGAGACCCAGTACTTC. The encoded protein is CASTTWGDQETQYF.

V is TRBV7-9 and J is TRBJ1-2, with D uncertain. Germline CDR1 SEHNR, CDR2 FQNEAQ (reference sequence). The V gene lost 6 bases and the J gene lost 5 bases, with 10 bases spanning the gap. This CDR3 has 12 amino acids. The CDR3 DNA reads as TGTGCCAGCAGTTACGACACGTATGGCTACACCTTC. Translating gives CASSYDTYGYTF.

The chain couples TRBV3-1 (or the pseudogene TRBV3-2) to TRBJ1-1; no reliable D call. There are 14 residues in the CDR3. With 0 bases removed from V and 4 bases from J, the gap between germline ends came to 9 bases. CDR1 LGHDT and CDR2 YNNKEL come from the germline V gene (reference sequence). The CDR3 DNA sequence: TGTGCCAGCAGCCAAGACGGAGTAACCACTGAAGCTTTCTTT. Its protein is CASSQDGVTTEAFF.

CDR3 sequence reads: CASSLTGGANYGYTF. CDR3 in DNA: TGTGCCAGTAGTCTCACAGGGGGCGCGAACTATGGCTACACCTTC. This rearrangement joins TRBV19 to TRBJ1-2; the match to TRBD1 covers 9 bases. The CDR3 consists of 15 residues. Germline CDR1 LNHDA, CDR2 SQIVND (reference sequence). V gave up 5 bases and J gave up 2 bases; unmatched junction bases: 6.

The chain has TRBV7-6 and TRBJ2-7; TRBD2 agrees at 13 bases. This CDR3 comprises 18 residues. Unmatched junction bases numbered 16, after V lost 4 bases and J lost 7 bases. Per the germline V gene, CDR1 is SGHVS and CDR2 is FNYEAQ. For the CDR3, the DNA is TGTGCCAGCAGCTCGGCACTAGCGGGGGGGCCCTTTCTAGAAGAGCAGTACTTC. Its protein is CASSSALAGGPFLEEQYF.

The rearrangement uses TRBV14 and TRBJ2-2; D not resolved. The V and J ends lost 6 bases and 5 bases respectively, with 16 bases between them. This CDR3 comprises 15 residues. Germline loops: CDR1 SGHDN, CDR2 FVKESK. The CDR3 region has the DNA TGTGCCAGCAGTCCCTCCCCAGGTGGTACCGGGGAGCTGTTTTTT. Amino acid sequence: CASSPSPGGTGELFF.

The chain links TRBV11-1 to TRBJ2-7; no clear D. In germline, CDR1 is SGHAT, CDR2 FQDESV (reference sequence). Between the trimmed V and J ends, which lost 5 bases and 10 bases, there was a span of 12 bases. The CDR3 runs to 11 residues. CDR3 amino acids: CASSSRELQYF. The CDR3 nucleotides read TGTGCCAGCAGCAGTAGAGAGCTTCAGTACTTC.